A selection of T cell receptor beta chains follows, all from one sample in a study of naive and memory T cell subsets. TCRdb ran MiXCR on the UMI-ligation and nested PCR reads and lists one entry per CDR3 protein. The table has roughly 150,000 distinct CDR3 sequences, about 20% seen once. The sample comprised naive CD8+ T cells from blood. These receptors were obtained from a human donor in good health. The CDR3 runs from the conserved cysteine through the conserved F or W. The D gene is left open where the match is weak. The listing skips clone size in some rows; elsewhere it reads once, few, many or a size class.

CDR3 protein: CASRHTSGGLTDTQYF; CDR3 DNA: TGTGCCAGCAGGCATACTAGCGGGGGACTCACAGATACGCAGTATTTT; clone size: few; D gene: TRBD2; V gene: TRBV11-2; J gene: TRBJ2-3; CDR3 length: 16
CDR3 protein: CASSLARGREKLFF; CDR3 DNA: TGTGCCAGCAGCTTAGCGAGGGGGCGCGAAAAACTGTTTTTT; clone size: few; D gene: TRBD1; V gene: TRBV13; J gene: TRBJ1-4; CDR3 length: 14
CDR3 protein: CASSFRAGYAEAFF; CDR3 DNA: TGCGCCAGCAGCTTTAGGGCGGGGTATGCTGAAGCTTTCTTT; clone size: NA; D gene: NA; V gene: TRBV5-1; J gene: TRBJ1-1; CDR3 length: 14
CDR3 protein: CASSLDGGVEAFF; CDR3 DNA: TGCGCCAGCAGCTTGGATGGAGGGGTTGAAGCTTTCTTT; clone size: few; D gene: NA; V gene: TRBV5-1; J gene: TRBJ1-1; CDR3 length: 13
CDR3 protein: CSYRLTTGARNNEQFF; CDR3 DNA: TGCAGCTACAGGTTGACCACAGGGGCGCGGAACAATGAGCAGTTCTTC; clone size: few; D gene: TRBD1; V gene: TRBV29-1; J gene: TRBJ2-1; CDR3 length: 16
CDR3 protein: CASSPGQGFGYTF; CDR3 DNA: TGTGCCAGCAGTCCGGGACAGGGGTTTGGCTACACCTTC; clone size: few; D gene: TRBD1; V gene: TRBV12-3/TRBV12-4; J gene: TRBJ1-2; CDR3 length: 13
CDR3 protein: CASSSVPGQGLNTEAFF; CDR3 DNA: TGCGCCAGCTCTTCTGTCCCGGGACAGGGACTGAACACTGAAGCTTTCTTT; clone size: NA; D gene: TRBD1; V gene: TRBV4-1; J gene: TRBJ1-1; CDR3 length: 17
CDR3 protein: CASSLQRESYNEQFF; CDR3 DNA: TGTGCCAGCAGCTTGCAGCGGGAGTCTTACAATGAGCAGTTCTTC; clone size: NA; D gene: TRBD2; V gene: TRBV6-5; J gene: TRBJ2-1; CDR3 length: 15
CDR3 protein: CASSSASTGSPVTDTQYF; CDR3 DNA: TGTGCCAGCAGTTCGGCCTCCACAGGGAGCCCCGTCACAGATACGCAGTATTTT; clone size: NA; D gene: NA; V gene: TRBV6-5; J gene: TRBJ2-3; CDR3 length: 18
CDR3 protein: CASSYGDSYYNEQFF; CDR3 DNA: TGTGCCAGCAGTTACGGGGACTCGTACTACAATGAGCAGTTCTTC; clone size: NA; D gene: NA; V gene: TRBV6-2/TRBV6-3; J gene: TRBJ2-1; CDR3 length: 15
CDR3 protein: CASSSGRTYGQYF; CDR3 DNA: TGTGCCAGCAGTTCAGGACGGACTTACGGGCAGTACTTC; clone size: few; D gene: NA; V gene: TRBV6-5; J gene: TRBJ2-7; CDR3 length: 13
CDR3 protein: CASSQVQGEAFF; CDR3 DNA: TGTGCCAGCAGCCAAGTTCAGGGTGAAGCTTTCTTT; clone size: NA; D gene: NA; V gene: TRBV3-2; J gene: TRBJ1-1; CDR3 length: 12
CDR3 protein: CASWLGGVAYNEQFF; CDR3 DNA: TGTGCCAGTTGGTTGGGAGGGGTCGCCTACAATGAGCAGTTCTTC; clone size: many; D gene: TRBD2; V gene: TRBV6-2/TRBV6-3; J gene: TRBJ2-1; CDR3 length: 15
CDR3 protein: CASRKMNRDYLEPDTQYF; CDR3 DNA: TGTGCCAGCAGGAAAATGAACCGGGACTATCTCGAACCAGATACGCAGTATTTT; clone size: NA; D gene: TRBD2; V gene: TRBV7-8; J gene: TRBJ2-3; CDR3 length: 18
CDR3 protein: CAWGEDRAHTEAFF; CDR3 DNA: TGTGCCTGGGGCGAGGACAGGGCTCACACTGAAGCTTTCTTT; clone size: few; D gene: TRBD1; V gene: TRBV30; J gene: TRBJ1-1; CDR3 length: 14
CDR3 protein: CATTDLSATYEQYF; CDR3 DNA: TGTGCCACCACAGATCTTTCAGCGACCTACGAGCAGTACTTC; clone size: NA; D gene: NA; V gene: TRBV6-5; J gene: TRBJ2-7; CDR3 length: 14
CDR3 protein: CASSFSTDPPTDTQYF; CDR3 DNA: TGTGCCAGCAGTTTTAGTACGGACCCTCCCACAGATACGCAGTATTTT; clone size: NA; D gene: NA; V gene: TRBV28; J gene: TRBJ2-3; CDR3 length: 16
CDR3 protein: CASSLWGLAGNTIYF; CDR3 DNA: TGTGCCAGCAGTTTATGGGGACTCGCTGGAAACACCATATATTTT; clone size: NA; D gene: NA; V gene: TRBV28; J gene: TRBJ1-3; CDR3 length: 15
CDR3 protein: CASSPITAKSTDTQYF; CDR3 DNA: TGTGCCAGTAGTCCCATCACAGCGAAGAGCACAGATACGCAGTATTTT; clone size: NA; D gene: NA; V gene: TRBV19; J gene: TRBJ2-3; CDR3 length: 16
CDR3 protein: CASSFLGTGAYEQYF; CDR3 DNA: TGTGCCAGCAGTTTTTTGGGGACAGGGGCCTACGAGCAGTACTTC; clone size: NA; D gene: TRBD1; V gene: TRBV12-3/TRBV12-4; J gene: TRBJ2-7; CDR3 length: 15
CDR3 protein: CASSLALGRANEQFF; CDR3 DNA: TGCGCCAGCAGCTTGGCCCTGGGCAGGGCAAATGAGCAGTTCTTC; clone size: NA; D gene: NA; V gene: TRBV5-1; J gene: TRBJ2-1; CDR3 length: 15
CDR3 protein: CASTIVSRISNQPQHF; CDR3 DNA: TGTGCCAGCACCATCGTATCCCGCATTAGCAATCAGCCCCAGCATTTT; clone size: few; D gene: NA; V gene: TRBV6-4; J gene: TRBJ1-5; CDR3 length: 16
CDR3 protein: CASSQANTEAFF; CDR3 DNA: TGCGCCAGCAGCCAGGCGAACACTGAAGCTTTCTTT; clone size: NA; D gene: NA; V gene: TRBV4-1; J gene: TRBJ1-1; CDR3 length: 12
CDR3 protein: CASGGSHSYEQYF; CDR3 DNA: TGCGCCAGCGGGGGGTCCCACTCCTACGAGCAGTACTTC; clone size: few; D gene: NA; V gene: TRBV5-1; J gene: TRBJ2-7; CDR3 length: 13
CDR3 protein: CASSFRDYLFYEQYF; CDR3 DNA: TGTGCCAGCAGCTTCCGGGACTACCTATTCTACGAGCAGTACTTC; clone size: NA; D gene: TRBD2; V gene: TRBV7-2; J gene: TRBJ2-7; CDR3 length: 15
CDR3 protein: CASSQRPDSTGELFF; CDR3 DNA: TGTGCCAGCAGTCAAAGACCGGATAGCACCGGGGAGCTGTTTTTT; clone size: few; D gene: NA; V gene: TRBV28; J gene: TRBJ2-2; CDR3 length: 15
CDR3 protein: CSARREGSYEQYF; CDR3 DNA: TGCAGTGCTAGGCGGGAGGGGAGCTACGAGCAGTACTTC; clone size: few; D gene: TRBD2; V gene: TRBV20-1; J gene: TRBJ2-7; CDR3 length: 13
CDR3 protein: CASSLVGGLAGYNEQFF; CDR3 DNA: TGTGCCAGCAGCTTAGTCGGTGGACTAGCGGGATACAATGAGCAGTTCTTC; clone size: NA; D gene: TRBD2; V gene: TRBV13; J gene: TRBJ2-1; CDR3 length: 17
CDR3 protein: CSVEDGASGSGPSYEQYF; CDR3 DNA: TGCAGCGTTGAGGACGGGGCTAGCGGGAGTGGACCCTCCTACGAGCAGTACTTC; clone size: NA; D gene: TRBD2; V gene: TRBV29-1; J gene: TRBJ2-7; CDR3 length: 18
CDR3 protein: CATKLAGGYNEQFF; CDR3 DNA: TGTGCCACCAAACTAGCGGGAGGGTACAATGAGCAGTTCTTC; clone size: few; D gene: TRBD2; V gene: TRBV27; J gene: TRBJ2-1; CDR3 length: 14
CDR3 protein: CASSTPLAGDYEQYF; CDR3 DNA: TGTGCCAGCTCAACCCCGCTAGCGGGAGACTACGAGCAGTACTTC; clone size: few; D gene: TRBD2; V gene: TRBV7-9; J gene: TRBJ2-7; CDR3 length: 15
CDR3 protein: CASSADRGPYNEQFF; CDR3 DNA: TGTGCCAGCAGCGCGGACAGGGGTCCCTACAATGAGCAGTTCTTC; clone size: NA; D gene: TRBD1; V gene: TRBV9; J gene: TRBJ2-1; CDR3 length: 15
CDR3 protein: CASSQDYSGTTNEKLFF; CDR3 DNA: TGCGCCAGCAGCCAAGATTATTCGGGAACGACTAATGAAAAACTGTTTTTT; clone size: many; D gene: NA; V gene: TRBV4-3; J gene: TRBJ1-4; CDR3 length: 17
CDR3 protein: CASSWGQGSEQYF; CDR3 DNA: TGTGCCAGCAGTTGGGGACAGGGTTCCGAGCAGTACTTC; clone size: few; D gene: TRBD1; V gene: TRBV28; J gene: TRBJ2-7; CDR3 length: 13
CDR3 protein: CASSYEALAARQETQYF; CDR3 DNA: TGTGCCAGCAGTTACGAGGCCCTAGCGGCCAGACAAGAGACCCAGTACTTC; clone size: NA; D gene: TRBD2; V gene: TRBV6-2/TRBV6-3; J gene: TRBJ2-5; CDR3 length: 17
CDR3 protein: CANQETQYF; CDR3 DNA: TGTGCCAACCAGGAGACCCAGTACTTC; clone size: few; D gene: NA; V gene: TRBV6-5; J gene: TRBJ2-5; CDR3 length: 9
CDR3 protein: CATRTGAYEQFF; CDR3 DNA: TGTGCCACTCGAACAGGGGCCTATGAGCAGTTCTTC; clone size: NA; D gene: TRBD1; V gene: TRBV25-1; J gene: TRBJ2-1; CDR3 length: 12
CDR3 protein: CASSLQGMNTEAFF; CDR3 DNA: TGTGCCAGCAGTCTACAAGGGATGAACACTGAAGCTTTCTTT; clone size: few; D gene: NA; V gene: TRBV6-5; J gene: TRBJ1-1; CDR3 length: 14
CDR3 protein: CASSQAASSYEQYF; CDR3 DNA: TGCGCCAGCAGCCAAGCCGCGTCGTCCTACGAGCAGTACTTC; clone size: few; D gene: NA; V gene: TRBV4-1; J gene: TRBJ2-7; CDR3 length: 14
CDR3 protein: CASSFEVVDAQLDSNQPQHF; CDR3 DNA: TGTGCCAGCAGTTTTGAGGTGGTAGACGCGCAGCTAGATAGCAATCAGCCCCAGCATTTT; clone size: NA; D gene: NA; V gene: TRBV12-3/TRBV12-4; J gene: TRBJ1-5; CDR3 length: 20
CDR3 protein: CASRMLAGGLTGETQYF; CDR3 DNA: TGTGCCAGCAGGATGTTAGCGGGAGGCCTAACGGGGGAGACCCAGTACTTC; clone size: once; D gene: TRBD2; V gene: TRBV28; J gene: TRBJ2-5; CDR3 length: 17
CDR3 protein: CASSIQTAAAQETQYF; CDR3 DNA: TGTGCCAGTAGTATCCAGACGGCGGCAGCACAAGAGACCCAGTACTTC; clone size: few; D gene: NA; V gene: TRBV19; J gene: TRBJ2-5; CDR3 length: 16
CDR3 protein: CSVYGDSYNEQFF; CDR3 DNA: TGCAGCGTTTACGGGGACTCCTACAATGAGCAGTTCTTC; clone size: NA; D gene: NA; V gene: TRBV29-1; J gene: TRBJ2-1; CDR3 length: 13
CDR3 protein: CASSSDYGYTF; CDR3 DNA: TGTGCCAGCAGCTCTGACTATGGCTACACCTTC; clone size: NA; D gene: NA; V gene: TRBV7-8; J gene: TRBJ1-2; CDR3 length: 11
CDR3 protein: CASSLFEGGDTEAFF; CDR3 DNA: TGTGCCAGCAGCTTATTTGAGGGGGGTGACACTGAAGCTTTCTTT; clone size: few; D gene: NA; V gene: TRBV7-8; J gene: TRBJ1-1; CDR3 length: 15
CDR3 protein: CASSFPGTSYGYTF; CDR3 DNA: TGTGCCAGCAGTTTCCCCGGGACAAGCTATGGCTACACCTTC; clone size: few; D gene: NA; V gene: TRBV28; J gene: TRBJ1-2; CDR3 length: 14
CDR3 protein: CASSPSQLAGLADTQYF; CDR3 DNA: TGTGCCAGCAGTCCTTCCCAACTAGCTGGGCTGGCAGATACGCAGTATTTT; clone size: NA; D gene: NA; V gene: TRBV28; J gene: TRBJ2-3; CDR3 length: 17
CDR3 protein: CASSLRQKAYEQYF; CDR3 DNA: TGTGCCAGCAGTTTGCGACAGAAGGCATACGAGCAGTACTTC; clone size: NA; D gene: NA; V gene: TRBV27; J gene: TRBJ2-7; CDR3 length: 14
CDR3 protein: CASSLAGVNEKLFF; CDR3 DNA: TGTGCCAGCAGCCTAGCCGGGGTTAATGAAAAACTGTTTTTT; clone size: NA; D gene: NA; V gene: TRBV7-9; J gene: TRBJ1-4; CDR3 length: 14
CDR3 protein: CASSPRGHEQYF; CDR3 DNA: TGTGCCAGCAGTCCCAGGGGCCACGAGCAGTACTTC; clone size: few; D gene: NA; V gene: TRBV27; J gene: TRBJ2-7; CDR3 length: 12
CDR3 protein: CAWSWGVENTEAFF; CDR3 DNA: TGTGCCTGGAGTTGGGGGGTGGAGAACACTGAAGCTTTCTTT; clone size: NA; D gene: NA; V gene: TRBV30; J gene: TRBJ1-1; CDR3 length: 14
CDR3 protein: CASSLAGELFF; CDR3 DNA: TGTGCCAGCAGTTTAGCCGGGGAGCTGTTTTTT; clone size: many; D gene: NA; V gene: TRBV27; J gene: TRBJ2-2; CDR3 length: 11
CDR3 protein: CASSSYKFEQYF; CDR3 DNA: TGTGCCAGCAGCTCCTACAAGTTCGAGCAGTACTTC; clone size: NA; D gene: NA; V gene: TRBV7-9; J gene: TRBJ2-7; CDR3 length: 12
CDR3 protein: CASSFMGSLSSGELFF; CDR3 DNA: TGTGCCAGCAGTTTTATGGGATCCCTAAGCTCCGGGGAGCTGTTTTTT; clone size: NA; D gene: NA; V gene: TRBV12-3/TRBV12-4; J gene: TRBJ2-2; CDR3 length: 16
CDR3 protein: CASTIGQTRDEQYF; CDR3 DNA: TGTGCCAGCACCATAGGACAGACCAGAGACGAGCAGTACTTC; clone size: few; D gene: NA; V gene: TRBV28; J gene: TRBJ2-7; CDR3 length: 14
CDR3 protein: CASTLRGEQGEAFF; CDR3 DNA: TGTGCCAGCACCCTCCGGGGAGAACAGGGTGAAGCTTTCTTT; clone size: many; D gene: NA; V gene: TRBV28; J gene: TRBJ1-1; CDR3 length: 14